This record looks at one T cell receptor (beta chain) sequence and its context. Its antigen is currently unknown. TCRdb used MiXCR to reprocess the RT-PCR reads, holding one entry per CDR3 protein. Of 650,000 to 800,000 distinct CDR3 sequences in the sample, about 18% are singletons; the top ten hold about 11%. The sample comes from a study of response to subunit inactivated influenza vaccine. Points from the study as a whole: It was the authors' suggestion that each seasonal influenza vaccination recruits few new T cells.

The TCR was taken from a middle-aged man who received an inactivated influenza vaccine. Here the sequenced sample was PBMCs from blood, taken roughly 5 days after vaccination.

The CDR3 region is CASSLAQIGNNEQFF. Here the CDR3 DNA reads TGTGCCAGCAGTTTAGCCCAGATAGGCAACAATGAGCAGTTCTTC. V gene TRBV12-3 or TRBV12-4 combines with J gene TRBJ2-1; D call uncertain. This CDR3 spans 15 amino acids. V was shortened by 0 bases and J by 5 bases, with 11 bases between the two germline ends.